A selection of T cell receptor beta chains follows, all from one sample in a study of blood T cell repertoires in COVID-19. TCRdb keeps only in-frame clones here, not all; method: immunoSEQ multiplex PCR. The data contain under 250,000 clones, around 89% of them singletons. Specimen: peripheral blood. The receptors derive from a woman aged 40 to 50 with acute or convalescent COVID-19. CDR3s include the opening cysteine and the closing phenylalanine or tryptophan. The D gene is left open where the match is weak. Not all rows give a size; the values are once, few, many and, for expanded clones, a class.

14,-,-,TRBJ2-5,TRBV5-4,TGTGCCAGCAGCTTGGTAGACAGTCAAGAGACCCAGTACTTC,CASSLVDSQETQYF
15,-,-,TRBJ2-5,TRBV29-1,TGCAGCGTTGAAGATATAACCTCTCAGGTGGAGACCCAGTACTTC,CSVEDITSQVETQYF
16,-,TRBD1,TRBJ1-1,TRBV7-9,TGTGCCAGCACCCCCGACAGGGGCGAACGTAACACTGAAGCTTTCTTT,CASTPDRGERNTEAFF
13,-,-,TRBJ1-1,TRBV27,TGTGCCAGCACCGCAGGGATGAACACTGAAGCTTTCTTT,CASTAGMNTEAFF
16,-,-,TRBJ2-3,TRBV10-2,TGCGCCAGCAGTCCCCGGTCTAGCGTAGGAGCAGATACGCAGTATTTT,CASSPRSSVGADTQYF
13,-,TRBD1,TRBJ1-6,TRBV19,TGTGCCAGTAGTTGGACAGGTAATTCACCCCTCCACTTT,CASSWTGNSPLHF
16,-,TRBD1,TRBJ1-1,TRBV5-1,TGCGCCAGCAGCTCTAAGGCGGGACAGGGGAACACTGAAGCTTTCTTT,CASSSKAGQGNTEAFF
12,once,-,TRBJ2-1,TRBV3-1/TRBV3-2,TGTGCCAGCGAGGGGGGGCCCAATGAGCAGTTCTTC,CASEGGPNEQFF
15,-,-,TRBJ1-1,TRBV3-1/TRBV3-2,TGTGCCAGCAGCCAGTGGGGCAGGGCGGACACTGAAGCTTTCTTT,CASSQWGRADTEAFF
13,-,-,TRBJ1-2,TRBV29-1,TGCAGCGTTGGTGGGCGGGGGTATGATGGCTACACCTTC,CSVGGRGYDGYTF
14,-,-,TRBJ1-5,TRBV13,TGTGCCAGCAGCTTACAGGGAGGGGATCAGCCCCAGCATTTT,CASSLQGGDQPQHF